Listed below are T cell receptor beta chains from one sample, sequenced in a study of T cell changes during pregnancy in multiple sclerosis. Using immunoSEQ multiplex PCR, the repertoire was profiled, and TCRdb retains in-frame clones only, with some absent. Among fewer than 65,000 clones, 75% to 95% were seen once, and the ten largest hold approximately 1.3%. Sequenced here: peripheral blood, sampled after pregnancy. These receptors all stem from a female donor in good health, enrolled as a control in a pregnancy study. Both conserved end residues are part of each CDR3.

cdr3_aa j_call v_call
CAWSDEPAEAFF TRBJ1-1 TRBV30
CASSLAGTGGAETQYF TRBJ2-5 TRBV7-6
CASSFGTGYGNEQFF TRBJ2-1 TRBV11-3
CASSIGGGISEKLFF TRBJ1-4 TRBV19
CASSPQTTGRAFF TRBJ1-1 TRBV25-1
CASSPRGDRFTGELFF TRBJ2-2 TRBV9
CASSSSGGAVNEQFF TRBJ2-1 TRBV7-3
CASPTSNEQYF TRBJ2-7 TRBV2
CAWSVGVDYGYTF TRBJ1-2 TRBV30
CASSPSRDSYQPQHF TRBJ1-5 TRBV5-5
CASSPSDREDYGYTF TRBJ1-2 TRBV4-1
CASSLSGGQPYEQYF TRBJ2-7 TRBV27
CASSLVRGVYEQYF TRBJ2-7 TRBV7-2
CASRQGQGASGYTF TRBJ1-2 TRBV5-8
CASSPNLDSGNTIYF TRBJ1-3 TRBV18
CASSSGTGGDNSPLHF TRBJ1-6 TRBV11-1
CASLGGVADTQYF TRBJ2-3 TRBV19
CASSYEGQLNSPLHF TRBJ1-6 TRBV6-6
CASSVGVAGADQETQYF TRBJ2-5 TRBV9
CASSILTGTLITNQPQHF TRBJ1-5 TRBV19
CASSIRGQPQHF TRBJ1-5 TRBV6-5
CASSLQAAGNTIYF TRBJ1-3 TRBV5-4
CASSSPTIPGGKDGYTF TRBJ1-2 TRBV21-1
CATSRERDRGLNEQYF TRBJ2-7 TRBV15
CASSGPTTQDNGYTF TRBJ1-2 TRBV9
CASSPRDRADTEAFF TRBJ1-1 TRBV6-6
CASSSFGSSGQEAFF TRBJ1-1 TRBV27
CASRPGQSNEQFF TRBJ2-1 TRBV27
CASSLTGTLNTEAFF TRBJ1-1 TRBV5-1
CASSLTSSYGYTF TRBJ1-2 TRBV7-2
CASSAEGQVQYF TRBJ2-7 TRBV9
CASSLQVATDTQYF TRBJ2-3 TRBV5-1
CAWTLGGAREKLFF TRBJ1-4 TRBV30
CASRQGVRLNTQYF TRBJ2-3 TRBV6-5
CAISAEEEQFF TRBJ2-1 TRBV10-3
CASSVLDTGANVLTF TRBJ2-6 TRBV9
CASSFPRNSEAFF TRBJ1-1 TRBV7-9
CASSVGGGSAEAFF TRBJ1-1 TRBV9
CASSLSPDRGQRF TRBJ1-2 TRBV28
CASADRPGSYEQYF TRBJ2-7 TRBV27
CASSLDGGGTDTQYF TRBJ2-3 TRBV5-1
CASSPSGTYNEQFF TRBJ2-1 TRBV5-6
CASRSSVAYSGNTIYF TRBJ1-3 TRBV7-9
CASSPVMDTQYF TRBJ2-3 TRBV11-3
CASRSGTSGDSYEQYF TRBJ2-7 TRBV5-1
CASSASGTQKETQYF TRBJ2-5 TRBV9
CASSLWTREIANQPQHF TRBJ1-5 TRBV11-2
CASSENPGQGPHYGYTF TRBJ1-2 TRBV7-9
CASRGGGPNTEAFF TRBJ1-1 TRBV9
CAWSFSLAGGNGITDTQYF TRBJ2-3 TRBV30
CASSRSQGSSGNTIYF TRBJ1-3 TRBV11-2